This TCR beta chain appears in the sequencing data of a study of CD8 T cells in ankylosing spondylitis. Study-wide points: Matched synovial fluid from ankylosing spondylitis patients was reported to be enriched for disease-linked clones. Peripheral blood held disease-linked clones only at relatively low frequency, and these were CD8+. Seemingly characteristic of ankylosing spondylitis blood was a TCR beta motif consisting of eight highly homologous variants.

As concerns this clonotype: Antigen specificity is unknown.

MiXCR, applied by TCRdb to the 5' RACE reads, yields one record per CDR3 protein. The profile shows 400,000 or so distinct CDR3 sequences, roughly 26% of them singletons. Trimming took 3 bases from V and 3 from J, leaving 8 bases between them. This CDR3 has 14 residues. Germline V CDR1 and CDR2: KGHSH, LQKENI. The sequence was collected from a male donor with ankylosing spondylitis. Sequenced material: blood, either unsorted or a sorted T cell fraction (not recorded which). The chain employs TRBV18 and TRBJ1-4, with D possibly being TRBD1 (6 bases). The CDR3 sequence: CASSPDSANEKLFF. Here the CDR3 DNA reads TGTGCCAGCTCACCGGACAGTGCTAATGAAAAACTGTTTTTT.